This T cell receptor (beta chain) was found in a study of blood T cell repertoires in COVID-19. At the level of the study: Nucleic acid was either cDNA or gDNA, and it came from T cells, B-cell-depleted T cells, or PBMCs.

The CDR3 covers 14 residues. Trimming removed 5 bases at V and 0 bases at J, with 10 bases between. Germline assignment: CDR1 MRHNA and CDR2 SNTAGT. Assay: immunoSEQ multiplex PCR; the TCRdb copy retains only in-frame clones and omits some. The repertoire holds approximately 440,000 clones, with about 90% as singletons. Cohort assignment relied on participant-reported clinical history. This sequence joins TRBV6-4 and TRBJ1-1; D unclear. The receptor's source is a woman aged 18 to 35 who had recovered from COVID-19. Sequences were obtained from PBMCs or T cells enriched from blood (not recorded which). The CDR3 coding sequence is TGTGCCAGCAGTATGGAGGCAATGAACACTGAAGCTTTCTTT. Its protein product is CASSMEAMNTEAFF.